This T cell receptor (beta chain) is drawn from a study of control samples from healthy donors and cancer patients. The table came from immunoSEQ multiplex PCR; TCRdb's copy has only in-frame clones and leaves some out. The sample carries 110,000 to 150,000 clones, just under 95% recorded once. The CDR3 extends over 13 amino acids. Trimming cost V 7 bases and J 2 bases, with 9 bases left between them. CDR1 is LNHDA and CDR2 is SQIVND in the germline V gene (reference sequence). The chain couples TRBV19 to TRBJ1-3, with D uncertain. Material for sequencing was PBMCs. The origin of this receptor is a man in his sixties with colorectal cancer. This chain's CDR3 is CASIHPAGNTIYF. CDR3 DNA: TGTGCCAGTATCCACCCCGCTGGAAACACCATATATTTT.